This T cell receptor beta chain was identified in a study of T-cell memory formation after mild COVID-19. For this clonotype: What it binds is not known.

Study observations and caveats: For contracting clones, CD4+ ones sat mainly in CM and EM, CD8+ in EMRA. Cross-reactive memory seemingly joined, as some responding clones were found in pre-infection memory.

MiXCR, run by TCRdb on the 5' RACE reads, gives a single entry per CDR3 protein. This sample has approximately 340,000 distinct CDR3 sequences, with approximately 13% found just once. The CDR3 has 12 amino acids. V was cut by 6 bases and J by 6 bases, with 12 bases left in between. From germline, CDR1 is MDHEN and CDR2 SYDVKM. Material: PBMCs or a T cell subset sorted from them (not recorded which). The clonotype was recovered from a man younger than 35 who had mild COVID-19 (a few samples of this study predate the infection). Cell type and time point are not known. This chain links TRBV28 with TRBJ2-7; D ambiguous. CDR3 region: CASRKSLGEQYF. The CDR3, as DNA: TGTGCCAGCAGGAAGAGTCTCGGCGAGCAGTACTTC.